A selection of T cell receptor beta chains follows, all from one sample in a study of shared clonotypes between healthy human individuals. Assay: immunoSEQ multiplex PCR; the TCRdb copy retains only in-frame clones and omits some. The sample records some 1,100,000 clones, approximately 78% being singletons. Sequenced input: memory CD4+ T cells from PBMCs. The origin of the receptors is a man between 18 and 29 years old in good health. Some clones in this sample may be carry-over from other donors' samples. Both conserved end residues are part of each CDR3. The order of the fields is clone size, D gene, CDR3 length, V gene, J gene, CDR3 DNA, CDR3 protein. The D gene is left open where the match is weak. Clone size appears in some rows only: once, few, many, or a class for an expanded clone.

clone_size: once; d_call: NA; cdr3_length: 15; v_call: TRBV4-1; j_call: TRBJ2-1; cdr3_nt: TGCGCCAGCAACCGGCGGGACCCGGGGGATAATGAGCAGTTCTTC; cdr3_aa: CASNRRDPGDNEQFF
clone_size: NA; d_call: NA; cdr3_length: 16; v_call: TRBV5-5; j_call: TRBJ1-1; cdr3_nt: TGTGCCAGCAGCCGTATCATCACACGGGGCCTCACTGAAGCTTTCTTT; cdr3_aa: CASSRIITRGLTEAFF
clone_size: NA; d_call: TRBD1; cdr3_length: 17; v_call: TRBV7-8; j_call: TRBJ2-7; cdr3_nt: TGTGCCAGCAGCGCCAGTGGGTGGACAGGGGGAGGCCGGGAGCAGTACTTC; cdr3_aa: CASSASGWTGGGREQYF
clone_size: NA; d_call: NA; cdr3_length: 14; v_call: TRBV5-8; j_call: TRBJ2-2; cdr3_nt: TGTGCCAGCAGCTTGACCTTTAGCGCTGGGGAGCTGTTTTTT; cdr3_aa: CASSLTFSAGELFF
clone_size: NA; d_call: TRBD2; cdr3_length: 17; v_call: TRBV15; j_call: TRBJ2-5; cdr3_nt: TGTGCCACCAGCAGAGTCGATAGCGGGATCGTAAGAGAGACCCAGTACTTC; cdr3_aa: CATSRVDSGIVRETQYF
clone_size: once; d_call: TRBD1; cdr3_length: 14; v_call: TRBV19; j_call: TRBJ2-7; cdr3_nt: TGTGCCAGTAGTTCCGGGACAGGGGACTACGAGCAGTACTTC; cdr3_aa: CASSSGTGDYEQYF
clone_size: few; d_call: NA; cdr3_length: 16; v_call: TRBV2; j_call: TRBJ2-5; cdr3_nt: TGTGCCAGCAGTGAATCGGGCTGGGGGCAAGGGGAGACCCAGTACTTC; cdr3_aa: CASSESGWGQGETQYF
clone_size: NA; d_call: NA; cdr3_length: 13; v_call: TRBV6-5; j_call: TRBJ1-5; cdr3_nt: TGTGCCAGCAGTTACGCCAGAGGCCAGCCCCAGCATTTT; cdr3_aa: CASSYARGQPQHF
clone_size: NA; d_call: NA; cdr3_length: 13; v_call: TRBV28; j_call: TRBJ2-7; cdr3_nt: TGTGCCGCCGTCGGGACGCACTCCTACGAGCAGTACTTC; cdr3_aa: CAAVGTHSYEQYF
clone_size: NA; d_call: NA; cdr3_length: 13; v_call: TRBV7-7; j_call: TRBJ2-5; cdr3_nt: TGTGCCAGCAGCTTAGCACGCTGGGAGACCCAGTACTTC; cdr3_aa: CASSLARWETQYF
clone_size: NA; d_call: NA; cdr3_length: 17; v_call: TRBV5-1; j_call: TRBJ1-2; cdr3_nt: TGCGCCAGCAGCTTGGCTGGAGGACTTTCTGAGAACTATGGCTACACCTTC; cdr3_aa: CASSLAGGLSENYGYTF
clone_size: NA; d_call: TRBD1; cdr3_length: 13; v_call: TRBV2; j_call: TRBJ2-5; cdr3_nt: TGTGCCAGCAGTGGGGACAGGAAAGAGACCCAGTACTTC; cdr3_aa: CASSGDRKETQYF
clone_size: NA; d_call: NA; cdr3_length: 14; v_call: TRBV30; j_call: TRBJ1-1; cdr3_nt: TGTGCCGCGGGACAAAGGGGGGGAACTAATGAAGCTTTCTTT; cdr3_aa: CAAGQRGGTNEAFF
clone_size: NA; d_call: NA; cdr3_length: 14; v_call: TRBV11-2; j_call: TRBJ2-4; cdr3_nt: TGTGCCAGCAGCTTAGATCTCACCAAAAACATTCAGTACTTC; cdr3_aa: CASSLDLTKNIQYF
clone_size: NA; d_call: TRBD1; cdr3_length: 17; v_call: TRBV5-1; j_call: TRBJ2-6; cdr3_nt: TGCGCCAGCGGACAGACAGGGATGGGATCTGGGGCCAACGTCCTGACTTTC; cdr3_aa: CASGQTGMGSGANVLTF
clone_size: NA; d_call: NA; cdr3_length: 16; v_call: TRBV4-2; j_call: TRBJ2-5; cdr3_nt: TGTGCCAGCAGCCAACCCTCGACGACCGACCAAGAGACCCAGTACTTC; cdr3_aa: CASSQPSTTDQETQYF
clone_size: NA; d_call: NA; cdr3_length: 15; v_call: TRBV5-1; j_call: TRBJ2-1; cdr3_nt: TGCGCCAGCAGCCCTGGGACCGCCTCCTACAATGAGCAGTTCTTC; cdr3_aa: CASSPGTASYNEQFF
clone_size: NA; d_call: NA; cdr3_length: 16; v_call: TRBV5-1; j_call: TRBJ1-4; cdr3_nt: TGCGCCAGCAGCCTCGAGGGCAGGGCGTATTGGGAAAAACTGTTTTTT; cdr3_aa: CASSLEGRAYWEKLFF
clone_size: NA; d_call: TRBD1; cdr3_length: 13; v_call: TRBV6-5; j_call: TRBJ2-7; cdr3_nt: TGTGCCAGCAGTTATCGACAGGGCTTCGAGCAGTACTTC; cdr3_aa: CASSYRQGFEQYF
clone_size: NA; d_call: TRBD1; cdr3_length: 19; v_call: TRBV28; j_call: TRBJ2-2; cdr3_nt: TGTGCCAGCAGTCTTCCCGGGACAGGGGCACAACCGAACACCGGGGAGCTGTTTTTT; cdr3_aa: CASSLPGTGAQPNTGELFF
clone_size: NA; d_call: NA; cdr3_length: 14; v_call: TRBV5-6; j_call: TRBJ1-3; cdr3_nt: TGTGCCAGCACCTTGGGCTACTCTGGAAACACCATATATTTT; cdr3_aa: CASTLGYSGNTIYF
clone_size: few; d_call: NA; cdr3_length: 15; v_call: TRBV7-2; j_call: TRBJ2-5; cdr3_nt: TGTGCCAGCAGCACCCGACAAGGCTTACAAGAGACCCAGTACTTC; cdr3_aa: CASSTRQGLQETQYF
clone_size: NA; d_call: TRBD1; cdr3_length: 14; v_call: TRBV6-1; j_call: TRBJ2-1; cdr3_nt: TGTGCCAGCTTAAGGGACAGCGAGTACAATGAGCAGTTCTTC; cdr3_aa: CASLRDSEYNEQFF
clone_size: once; d_call: TRBD2; cdr3_length: 17; v_call: TRBV11-3; j_call: TRBJ2-1; cdr3_nt: TGTGCCAGCAGCTTATATAATGGCGGGAGGTCCTACAATGAGCAGTTCTTC; cdr3_aa: CASSLYNGGRSYNEQFF
clone_size: once; d_call: TRBD1; cdr3_length: 12; v_call: TRBV27; j_call: TRBJ2-1; cdr3_nt: TGTGCCAGCAGTCCGAGGACAGGGGCCGGGTTCTTC; cdr3_aa: CASSPRTGAGFF
clone_size: NA; d_call: NA; cdr3_length: 13; v_call: TRBV11-3; j_call: TRBJ1-1; cdr3_nt: TGTGCCAGCAGCTTAGGACTGAACACTGAAGCTTTCTTT; cdr3_aa: CASSLGLNTEAFF
clone_size: NA; d_call: NA; cdr3_length: 18; v_call: TRBV27; j_call: TRBJ1-5; cdr3_nt: TGTGCCAGCAGTTTATCGAGGGGCGGGTGGGGTAGCAATCAGCCCCAGCATTTT; cdr3_aa: CASSLSRGGWGSNQPQHF
clone_size: NA; d_call: NA; cdr3_length: 11; v_call: TRBV6-5; j_call: TRBJ2-7; cdr3_nt: TGTGCCAGCAGTTCATTCTACGAGCAGTACTTC; cdr3_aa: CASSSFYEQYF
clone_size: NA; d_call: NA; cdr3_length: 12; v_call: TRBV5-1; j_call: TRBJ2-1; cdr3_nt: TGCGCCAGCAGCTTGGGTTTTAATGAGCAGTTCTTC; cdr3_aa: CASSLGFNEQFF
clone_size: many; d_call: NA; cdr3_length: 13; v_call: TRBV5-4; j_call: TRBJ1-1; cdr3_nt: TGTGCCAGCAGCTCACACCAGGCCAGTGAAGCTTTCTTT; cdr3_aa: CASSSHQASEAFF
clone_size: NA; d_call: TRBD2; cdr3_length: 19; v_call: TRBV18; j_call: TRBJ2-1; cdr3_nt: TGTGCCAGCTCACCCACTTCGGGACTAGCGGCGAGCTCCTACAATGAGCAGTTCTTC; cdr3_aa: CASSPTSGLAASSYNEQFF
clone_size: NA; d_call: TRBD2; cdr3_length: 18; v_call: TRBV11-2; j_call: TRBJ2-4; cdr3_nt: TGTGCCAGCAGCCCGCGGCCGGGACTAGCGGGAGCGGGATGGATTCAGTACTTC; cdr3_aa: CASSPRPGLAGAGWIQYF
clone_size: NA; d_call: NA; cdr3_length: 15; v_call: TRBV11-2; j_call: TRBJ1-4; cdr3_nt: TGTGCCAGCAGCCCAGAGGGCAGGGTAAATGAAAAACTGTTTTTT; cdr3_aa: CASSPEGRVNEKLFF
clone_size: NA; d_call: TRBD2; cdr3_length: 16; v_call: TRBV6-6; j_call: TRBJ2-3; cdr3_nt: TGTGCCAGCAGCAAGACGACTAGCGGTAGCACAGATACGCAGTATTTT; cdr3_aa: CASSKTTSGSTDTQYF
clone_size: NA; d_call: TRBD2; cdr3_length: 16; v_call: TRBV9; j_call: TRBJ2-5; cdr3_nt: TGTGCCAGCAGCATCGGCACTAGCGGGAGGAAGGAGACCCAGTACTTC; cdr3_aa: CASSIGTSGRKETQYF
clone_size: NA; d_call: TRBD2; cdr3_length: 14; v_call: TRBV6-6; j_call: TRBJ2-7; cdr3_nt: TGTGCCAGCAGAAGGTCAAGCGGGAGGGAAAAGCAGTACTTC; cdr3_aa: CASRRSSGREKQYF